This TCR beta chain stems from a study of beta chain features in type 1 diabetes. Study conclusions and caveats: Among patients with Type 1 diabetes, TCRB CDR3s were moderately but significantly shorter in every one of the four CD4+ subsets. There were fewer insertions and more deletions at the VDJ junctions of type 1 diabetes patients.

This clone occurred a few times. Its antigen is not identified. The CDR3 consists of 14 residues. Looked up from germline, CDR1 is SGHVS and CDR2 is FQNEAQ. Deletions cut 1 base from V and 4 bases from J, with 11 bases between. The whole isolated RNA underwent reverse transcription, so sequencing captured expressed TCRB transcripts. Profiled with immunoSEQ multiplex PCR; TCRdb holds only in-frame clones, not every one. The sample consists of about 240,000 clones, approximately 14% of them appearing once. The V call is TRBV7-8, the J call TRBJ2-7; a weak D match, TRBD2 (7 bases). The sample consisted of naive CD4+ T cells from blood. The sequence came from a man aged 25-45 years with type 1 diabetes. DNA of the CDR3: TGTGCCAGCAGCTTAGTCGGGGGGCCTTACGAGCAGTACTTC. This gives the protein CASSLVGGPYEQYF.